The 4 T cell receptor beta chains given below trace back to one sample, sequenced in a study of Tregs in tolerant kidney transplant recipients. Sequenced by immunoSEQ multiplex PCR; TCRdb stores in-frame clones only, minus some. The sample yields 100,000 to 150,000 clones, about 90% seen once. The sample comprised CD4+ T cells from blood. These receptors all come from a human donor in good health.

This rearrangement joins TRBV7-2 to TRBJ2-7; D is undetermined. The V gene lost 6 bases and the J gene lost 4 bases, with 10 bases spanning the gap. The CDR3 has 12 amino acids. Germline CDR1 and CDR2: SGHTA and FQGNSA. This CDR3 is CASSPNRYEQYF. In DNA, the CDR3 is TGTGCCAGCAGTCCAAACAGATACGAGCAGTACTTC. The whole variable domain, remainder taken from reference TRBV7-2 and TRBJ2-7, is GAGVSQSPSNKVTEKGKDVELRCDPISGHTALYWYRQSLGQGLEFLIYFQGNSAPDKSGLPSDRFSAERTGGSVSTLTIQRTQQEDSAVYLCASSPNRYEQYFGPGTRLTVT.

The CDR3 region is CASIPGGAHGYTF. CDR3 coding DNA: TGTGCCAGCATCCCGGGGGGGGCACATGGCTACACCTTC. This chain joins TRBV25-1 and TRBJ1-2; D is possibly TRBD1 (6 bases). This CDR3 region has 13 residues. V dropped 7 bases and J dropped 6 bases, with 15 bases sitting between them. The germline V gene encodes CDR1 MGHDK and CDR2 SYGVNS.

The CDR3 DNA reads as TGTGCCAGCAGCACCGTGAAGCAAGAGACCCAGTACTTC. Translated, it gives CASSTVKQETQYF. The rearrangement uses TRBV7-8 and TRBJ2-5; the D is unclear. The V gene lost 5 bases and the J gene lost 2 bases, with 9 bases spanning the gap. The CDR3 is 13 residues long. Germline V CDR1 and CDR2: SGHVS, FQNEAQ.

The rearrangement uses TRBV2 and TRBJ2-1; the match to TRBD2 covers 14 bases. V lost 6 bases and J lost 7; bases outside the gene matches: 20. CDR1 and CDR2 (germline): SNHLY, FYNNEI. The CDR3 has 20 amino acids. The CDR3 is CASRGGLGLAGVSPRNEQFF. The CDR3 DNA reads TGTGCCAGCAGGGGGGGCTTGGGACTAGCGGGAGTTTCGCCCCGAAATGAGCAGTTCTTC.